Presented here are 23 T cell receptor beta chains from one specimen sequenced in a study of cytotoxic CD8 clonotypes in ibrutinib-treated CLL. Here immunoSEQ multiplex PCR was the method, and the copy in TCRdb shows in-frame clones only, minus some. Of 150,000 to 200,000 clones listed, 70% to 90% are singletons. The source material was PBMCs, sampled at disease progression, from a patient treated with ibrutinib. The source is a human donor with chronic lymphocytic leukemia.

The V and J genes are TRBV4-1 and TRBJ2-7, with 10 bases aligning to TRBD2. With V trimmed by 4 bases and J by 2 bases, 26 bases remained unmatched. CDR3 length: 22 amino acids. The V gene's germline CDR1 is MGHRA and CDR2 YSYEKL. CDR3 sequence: CASSRRGTFEGLAPEKAYEQYF. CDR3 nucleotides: TGCGCCAGCAGCCGCCGCGGGACCTTCGAGGGACTAGCGCCTGAGAAAGCCTACGAGCAGTACTTC.

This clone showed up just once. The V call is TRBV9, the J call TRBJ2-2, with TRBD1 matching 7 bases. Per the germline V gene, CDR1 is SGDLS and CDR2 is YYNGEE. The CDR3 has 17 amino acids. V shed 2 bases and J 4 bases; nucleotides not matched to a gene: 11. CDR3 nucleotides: TGTGCCAGCAGCGTTTCCAAGACAGGGACGAGCACCGGGGAGCTGTTTTTT. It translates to CASSVSKTGTSTGELFF.

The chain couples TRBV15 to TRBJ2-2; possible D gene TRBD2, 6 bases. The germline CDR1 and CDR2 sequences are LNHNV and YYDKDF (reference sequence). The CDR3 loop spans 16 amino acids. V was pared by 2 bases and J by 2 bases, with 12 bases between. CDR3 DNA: TGTGCCACCAGCAGATTACTAGCAGATAACACCGGGGAGCTGTTTTTT. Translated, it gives CATSRLLADNTGELFF.

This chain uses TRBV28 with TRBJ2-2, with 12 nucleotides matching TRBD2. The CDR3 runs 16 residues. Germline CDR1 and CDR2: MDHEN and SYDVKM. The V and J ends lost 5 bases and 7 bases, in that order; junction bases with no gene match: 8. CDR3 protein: CASSTWTSGTGGELFF. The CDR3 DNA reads TGTGCCAGCAGTACCTGGACTAGCGGGACGGGCGGGGAGCTGTTTTTT.

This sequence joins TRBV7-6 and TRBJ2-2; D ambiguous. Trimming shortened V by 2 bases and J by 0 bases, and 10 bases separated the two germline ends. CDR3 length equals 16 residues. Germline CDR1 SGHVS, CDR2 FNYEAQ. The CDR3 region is CASSLMTVANTGELFF. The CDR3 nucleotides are TGTGCCAGCAGCTTAATGACGGTAGCGAACACCGGGGAGCTGTTTTTT.

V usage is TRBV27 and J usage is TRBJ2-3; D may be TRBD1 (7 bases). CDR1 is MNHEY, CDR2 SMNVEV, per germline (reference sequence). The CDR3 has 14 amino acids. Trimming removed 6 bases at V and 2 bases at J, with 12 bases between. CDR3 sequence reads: CASRRDSNTDTQYF. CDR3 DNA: TGTGCCAGCAGGCGGGACAGCAACACAGATACGCAGTATTTT.

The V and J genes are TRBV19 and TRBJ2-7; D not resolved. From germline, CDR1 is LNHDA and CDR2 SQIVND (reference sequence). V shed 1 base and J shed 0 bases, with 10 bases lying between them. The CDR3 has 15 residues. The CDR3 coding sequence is TGTGCCAGTAGTATAGCCAGGTCTTCCTCCTACGAGCAGTACTTC. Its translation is CASSIARSSSYEQYF. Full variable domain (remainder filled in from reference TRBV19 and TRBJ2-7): DGGITQSPKYLFRKEGQNVTLSCEQNLNHDAMYWYRQDPGQGLRLIYYSQIVNDFQKGDIAEGYSVSREKKESFPLTVTSAQKNPTAFYLCASSIARSSSYEQYFGPGTRLTVT.

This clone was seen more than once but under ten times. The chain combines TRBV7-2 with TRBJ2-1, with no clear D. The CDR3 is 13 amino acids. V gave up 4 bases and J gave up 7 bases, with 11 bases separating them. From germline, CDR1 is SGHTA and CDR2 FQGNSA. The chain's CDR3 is CASSSYGPNEQFF. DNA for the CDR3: TGTGCCAGCAGCTCCTACGGGCCGAATGAGCAGTTCTTC.

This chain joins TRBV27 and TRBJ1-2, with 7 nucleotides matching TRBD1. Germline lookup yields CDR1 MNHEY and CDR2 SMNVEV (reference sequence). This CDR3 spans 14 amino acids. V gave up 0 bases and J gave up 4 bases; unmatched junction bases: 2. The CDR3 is CASSLSAGGYGYTF. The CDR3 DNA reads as TGTGCCAGCAGTTTATCGGCAGGGGGCTATGGCTACACCTTC.

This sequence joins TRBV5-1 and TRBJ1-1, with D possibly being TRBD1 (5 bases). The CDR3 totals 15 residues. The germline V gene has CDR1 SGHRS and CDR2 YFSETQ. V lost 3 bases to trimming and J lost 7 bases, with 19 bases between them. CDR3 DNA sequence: TGCGCCAGCAGCTCACCAACCGGGACGGCAAATGAAGCTTTCTTT. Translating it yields CASSSPTGTANEAFF.

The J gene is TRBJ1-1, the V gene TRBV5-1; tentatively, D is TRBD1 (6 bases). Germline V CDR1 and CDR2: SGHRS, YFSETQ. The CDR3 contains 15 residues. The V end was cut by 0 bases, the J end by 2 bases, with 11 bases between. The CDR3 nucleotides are TGCGCCAGCAGCTTGGTGGGGGCTACAAACACTGAAGCTTTCTTT. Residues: CASSLVGATNTEAFF.

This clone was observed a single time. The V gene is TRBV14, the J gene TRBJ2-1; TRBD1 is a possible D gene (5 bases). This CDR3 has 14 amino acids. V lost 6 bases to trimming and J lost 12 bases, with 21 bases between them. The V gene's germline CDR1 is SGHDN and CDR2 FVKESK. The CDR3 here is CASSLGQTRFGQFF. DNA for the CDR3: TGTGCCAGCAGTCTCGGACAAACCCGCTTCGGGCAGTTCTTC.

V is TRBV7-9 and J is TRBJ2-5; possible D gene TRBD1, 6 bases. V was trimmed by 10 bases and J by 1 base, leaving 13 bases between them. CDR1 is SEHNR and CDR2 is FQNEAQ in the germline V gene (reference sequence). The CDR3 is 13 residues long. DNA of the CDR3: TGTGCCACCACGGGACACCCCCAAGAGACCCAGTACTTC. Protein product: CATTGHPQETQYF.

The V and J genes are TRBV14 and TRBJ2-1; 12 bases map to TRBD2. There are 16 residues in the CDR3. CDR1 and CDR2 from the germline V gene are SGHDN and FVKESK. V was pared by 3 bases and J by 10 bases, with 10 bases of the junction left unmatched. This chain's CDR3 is CASSHLAGGLAGEQFF. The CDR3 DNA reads TGTGCCAGCAGCCACCTAGCGGGAGGGCTGGCGGGGGAGCAGTTCTTC.

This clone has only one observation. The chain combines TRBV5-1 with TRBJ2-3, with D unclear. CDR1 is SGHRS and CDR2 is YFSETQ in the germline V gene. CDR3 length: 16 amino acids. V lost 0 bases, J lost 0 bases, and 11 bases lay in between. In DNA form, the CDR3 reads TGCGCCAGCAGCTTGGAGGCCTCGGCTAGCACAGATACGCAGTATTTT. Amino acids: CASSLEASASTDTQYF.

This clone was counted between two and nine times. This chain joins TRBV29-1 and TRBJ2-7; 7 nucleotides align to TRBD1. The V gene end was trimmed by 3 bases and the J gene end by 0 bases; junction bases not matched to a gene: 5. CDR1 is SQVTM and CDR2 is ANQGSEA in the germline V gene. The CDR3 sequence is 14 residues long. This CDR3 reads CSVDLGGLSYEQYF. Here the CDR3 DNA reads TGCAGCGTTGATTTAGGGGGCCTCTCCTACGAGCAGTACTTC.

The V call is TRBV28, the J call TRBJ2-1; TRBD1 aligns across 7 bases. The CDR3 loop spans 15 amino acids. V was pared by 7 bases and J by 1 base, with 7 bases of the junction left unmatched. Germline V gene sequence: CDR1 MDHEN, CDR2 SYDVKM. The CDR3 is CASNPGQTSYNEQFF. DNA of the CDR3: TGTGCCAGCAACCCGGGACAGACTTCCTACAATGAGCAGTTCTTC.

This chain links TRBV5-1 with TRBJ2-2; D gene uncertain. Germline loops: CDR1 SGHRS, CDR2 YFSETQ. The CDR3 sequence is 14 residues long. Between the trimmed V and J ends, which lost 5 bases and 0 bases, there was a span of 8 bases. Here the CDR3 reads CASRSSSNTGELFF. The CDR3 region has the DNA TGCGCCAGCAGAAGTTCGTCGAACACCGGGGAGCTGTTTTTT.

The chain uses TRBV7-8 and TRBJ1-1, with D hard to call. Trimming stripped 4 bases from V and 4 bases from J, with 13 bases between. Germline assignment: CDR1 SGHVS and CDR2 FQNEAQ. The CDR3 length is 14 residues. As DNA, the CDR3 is TGTGCCAGCAGCTCCGCGGGTGGGAGCACTGAAGCTTTCTTT. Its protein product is CASSSAGGSTEAFF.

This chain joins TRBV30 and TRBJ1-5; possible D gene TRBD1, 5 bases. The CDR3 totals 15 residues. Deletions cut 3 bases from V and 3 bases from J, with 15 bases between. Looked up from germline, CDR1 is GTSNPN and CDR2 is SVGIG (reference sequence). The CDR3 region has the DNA TGTGCCTGGAGAGTACGCGACAGTTACAATCAGCCCCAGCATTTT. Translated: CAWRVRDSYNQPQHF. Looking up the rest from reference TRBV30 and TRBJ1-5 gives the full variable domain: SQTIHQWPATLVQPVGSPLSLECTVEGTSNPNLYWYRQAAGRGLQLLFYSVGIGQISSEVPQNLSASRPQDRQFILSSKKLLLSDSGFYLCAWRVRDSYNQPQHFGDGTRLSIL.

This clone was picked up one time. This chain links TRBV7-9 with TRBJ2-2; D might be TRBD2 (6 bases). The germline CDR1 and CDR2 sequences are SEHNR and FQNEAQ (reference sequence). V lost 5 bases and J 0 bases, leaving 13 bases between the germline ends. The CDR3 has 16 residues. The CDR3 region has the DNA TGTGCCAGCAGCGCGCCGGGACTCACGAACACCGGGGAGCTGTTTTTT. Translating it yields CASSAPGLTNTGELFF.

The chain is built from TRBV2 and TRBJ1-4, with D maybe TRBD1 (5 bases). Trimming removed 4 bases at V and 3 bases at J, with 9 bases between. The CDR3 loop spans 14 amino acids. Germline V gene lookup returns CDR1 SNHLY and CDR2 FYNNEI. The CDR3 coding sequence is TGTGCCAGCAGTGTAGGGGTTGCTAATGAAAAACTGTTTTTT. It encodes CASSVGVANEKLFF.

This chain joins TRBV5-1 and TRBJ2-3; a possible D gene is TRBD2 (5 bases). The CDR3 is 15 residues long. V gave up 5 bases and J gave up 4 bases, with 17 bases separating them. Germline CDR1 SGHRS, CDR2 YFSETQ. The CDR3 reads CASSFSGRSADTQYF. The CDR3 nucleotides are TGCGCCAGCAGTTTCAGCGGACGGAGCGCAGATACGCAGTATTTT.